This T cell receptor (beta chain) was obtained from a study of CD8+ T cells in alopecia areata. Study overall: Those treated were given oral tofacitinib at 5 to 10 mg twice daily. Tofacitinib dosing lasted 6 to 18 months, which was then followed by 6 months off drug.

Sorted out of PBMCs were CD4+ T cells and CD8+ T cells. Extraction and reverse transcription of RNA yielded cDNA as the sequencing template. TCRdb keeps only in-frame clones here, not all; method: immunoSEQ multiplex PCR. The table records about 130,000 clones, roughly 61% of them present only once. A note on this clone: An end of the junction differs from the germline gene, which may be a read error.

The material was CD4+ T cells sorted from blood, obtained at week 0. The TCR was taken from a human donor with alopecia areata.

CDR3 region: CASSLALAGGGEQFF. The DNA of the CDR3 is TGTGCCAGCAGCCTAGCTTTAGCGGGGGGAGGTGAGCAGTTCTTC. The chain joins TRBV7-2 to TRBJ2-1; 10 positions agree with TRBD2. The CDR3 extends over 15 amino acids. The germline gives CDR1 SGHTA, CDR2 FQGNSA.